Described below is a single T cell receptor (beta chain) sequence and its context. The target antigen is unknown. Between the trimmed V and J ends, which lost 5 bases and 1 base, there was a span of 9 bases. Germline assignment: CDR1 SGHRS and CDR2 YFSETQ. This CDR3 has 13 residues. The table came from immunoSEQ multiplex PCR; TCRdb's copy has only in-frame clones and leaves some out. The repertoire holds around 5,000 clones, 78% seen once, with 15% to 20% in the top ten. The data originate from a study of immune cell composition in non-small cell lung cancer. Genomic DNA came from frozen unsorted single-cell suspensions. The study's findings and limits: TIL tumour reactivity correlated with maximal tumour-associated clone frequency in adenocarcinoma. Dominant in vivo tumour-associated clones were not shown to share tumour-reactive sequences. Lung adenocarcinomas had lower top 10 clone scores and clonality than squamous tumours.

The chain joins TRBV5-1 to TRBJ1-1; a weak D match, TRBD1 (5 bases). This clonotype was obtained from a human donor with non-small cell lung cancer. The sequencing sample was made of lung tumor tissue. The CDR3 nucleotides are TGCGCCAGCAGTTCCGGACAGAACACTGAAGCTTTCTTT. This translates into CASSSGQNTEAFF.